This T cell receptor beta chain was observed in a study of T-cell reconstitution after alpha-beta-depleted transplantation in children. Regarding the study as a whole: Approximately two months post-transplant, alpha-beta T cells reportedly originated from several hundred expanded graft clones.

J gave up 4 bases and V 4 bases, and 6 bases lay outside the gene matches. CDR1 SGHDN and CDR2 FVKESK come from the germline V gene. The length of the CDR3 is 14 residues. A library of TCRbeta sequences, prepared with unique molecular identifiers, was generated. Each CDR3 protein gets one entry after TCRdb re-called the PCR reads with MiXCR. The sample yields 490,000 or so distinct CDR3 sequences, over 9.5% seen once. This clonotype came up many times. Its antigen remains unidentified. Sequenced here: PBMCs, sampled before TCRalphabeta/CD19-depleted stem cell transplant. The clonotype comes from a child aged 2 to 10 with inherited bone marrow failure, due to receive a stem cell transplant. The chain links TRBV14 to TRBJ1-2, with 7 bases fitting TRBD1. The chain's CDR3 is CASSLTGTVYGYTF. The CDR3 DNA reads TGTGCCAGCAGCCTTACCGGGACAGTCTATGGCTACACCTTC.